This is a list of T cell receptor beta chains from one sample in a study of vaccination effects on CD4 cells after COVID-19. Antigens of these TCRs are unknown. Profiled with immunoSEQ multiplex PCR; TCRdb holds only in-frame clones, not every one. The table includes tens of thousands of clones, 70% to 85% detected once. The source material was CD4+ T cells from PBMCs cultured without peptide, sampled after COVID-19 vaccination. The source of these receptors is a human donor who received a COVID-19 vaccine. The CDR3 runs from the conserved cysteine through the conserved F or W. Each record gives: D gene, J gene, V gene, clone size, CDR3 protein, CDR3 DNA. D genes are given only for firm matches. Part of the rows lack a size; the others show once, few, many or a class for expanded clones.

d_gene: NA; j_gene: TRBJ1-6; v_gene: TRBV6-5; abundance: NA; CDR3aa: CASRGQGNSPLHF; CDR3nt: TGTGCCAGCAGGGGGCAGGGGAATTCACCCCTCCACTTT
d_gene: NA; j_gene: TRBJ1-5; v_gene: TRBV5-8; abundance: NA; CDR3aa: CASSTEYVFGQPQHF; CDR3nt: TGTGCCAGCAGCACGGAATACGTTTTTGGTCAGCCCCAGCATTTT
d_gene: NA; j_gene: TRBJ1-2; v_gene: TRBV2; abundance: NA; CDR3aa: CASSESYGYTF; CDR3nt: TGTGCCAGCAGTGAGAGCTATGGCTACACCTTC
d_gene: TRBD1; j_gene: TRBJ1-2; v_gene: TRBV24-1; abundance: NA; CDR3aa: CATSDTGQGAVGYTF; CDR3nt: TGTGCCACCAGTGATACGGGACAGGGGGCGGTGGGCTACACCTTC
d_gene: TRBD1; j_gene: TRBJ1-2; v_gene: TRBV18; abundance: NA; CDR3aa: CASSSLGGTANYGYTF; CDR3nt: TGTGCCAGCTCATCCTTAGGGGGGACAGCTAACTATGGCTACACCTTC
d_gene: NA; j_gene: TRBJ1-2; v_gene: TRBV3-1/TRBV3-2; abundance: NA; CDR3aa: CASSQGPGKDYGYTF; CDR3nt: TGTGCCAGCAGCCAAGGTCCAGGGAAGGACTATGGCTACACCTTC
d_gene: NA; j_gene: TRBJ1-6; v_gene: TRBV6-5; abundance: NA; CDR3aa: CASRRGVGSSPLHF; CDR3nt: TGTGCCAGCAGACGGGGGGTCGGTAGTTCACCCCTCCACTTT
d_gene: TRBD2; j_gene: TRBJ2-5; v_gene: TRBV7-9; abundance: NA; CDR3aa: CASRASGGETQYF; CDR3nt: TGTGCCAGCAGGGCTAGCGGGGGTGAGACCCAGTACTTC
d_gene: NA; j_gene: TRBJ1-2; v_gene: TRBV4-1; abundance: NA; CDR3aa: CASSQDPGSGNYGYTF; CDR3nt: TGCGCCAGCAGCCAAGACCCGGGCTCAGGGAACTATGGCTACACCTTC
d_gene: NA; j_gene: TRBJ1-1; v_gene: TRBV18; abundance: NA; CDR3aa: CASSRVSTGLTEAFF; CDR3nt: TGTGCCAGCTCACGAGTATCGACAGGTCTCACTGAAGCTTTCTTT
d_gene: NA; j_gene: TRBJ1-1; v_gene: TRBV18; abundance: NA; CDR3aa: CASSLGAGASDTEAFF; CDR3nt: TGTGCCAGCTCACTCGGCGCCGGGGCTAGTGACACTGAAGCTTTCTTT
d_gene: NA; j_gene: TRBJ1-1; v_gene: TRBV7-3; abundance: NA; CDR3aa: CASSAGWSTEAFF; CDR3nt: TGTGCCAGCAGCGCAGGGTGGAGCACTGAAGCTTTCTTT
d_gene: NA; j_gene: TRBJ1-1; v_gene: TRBV6-6; abundance: NA; CDR3aa: CASSYSIRRGHTEAFF; CDR3nt: TGTGCCAGCAGTTACTCGATTCGCAGGGGACACACTGAAGCTTTCTTT
d_gene: NA; j_gene: TRBJ2-4; v_gene: TRBV25-1; abundance: NA; CDR3aa: CASSESGTLAKNIQYF; CDR3nt: TGTGCCAGCAGTGAATCCGGGACTTTAGCCAAAAACATTCAGTACTTC
d_gene: TRBD1; j_gene: TRBJ1-5; v_gene: TRBV24-1; abundance: NA; CDR3aa: CATSEDRGTGISQPQHF; CDR3nt: TGTGCCACCAGCGAGGACCGGGGGACAGGGATTAGTCAGCCCCAGCATTTT
d_gene: TRBD2; j_gene: TRBJ2-1; v_gene: TRBV6-2/TRBV6-3; abundance: NA; CDR3aa: CASSTPGLAAGYEQFF; CDR3nt: TGTGCCAGCAGTACCCCGGGACTAGCGGCTGGGTATGAGCAGTTCTTC
d_gene: NA; j_gene: TRBJ2-3; v_gene: TRBV12-5; abundance: NA; CDR3aa: CASGSPFSTDTQYF; CDR3nt: TGTGCTAGTGGATCCCCGTTTAGCACAGATACGCAGTATTTT
d_gene: NA; j_gene: TRBJ1-4; v_gene: TRBV27; abundance: NA; CDR3aa: CASSPVGGNEKLFF; CDR3nt: TGTGCCAGCAGTCCGGTCGGGGGGAATGAAAAACTGTTTTTT
d_gene: TRBD2; j_gene: TRBJ2-4; v_gene: TRBV7-2; abundance: NA; CDR3aa: CASSLERLAGGGQNIQYF; CDR3nt: TGTGCCAGCAGCTTAGAGCGACTAGCGGGGGGCGGGCAAAACATTCAGTACTTC
d_gene: NA; j_gene: TRBJ1-4; v_gene: TRBV6-2/TRBV6-3; abundance: NA; CDR3aa: CASSYLGNFATNEKLFF; CDR3nt: TGTGCCAGCAGTTACCTAGGGAACTTCGCAACTAATGAAAAACTGTTTTTT
d_gene: TRBD1; j_gene: TRBJ1-4; v_gene: TRBV9; abundance: NA; CDR3aa: CASSETTGGMTEKLFF; CDR3nt: TGTGCCAGCAGCGAGACTACAGGGGGGATGACTGAAAAACTGTTTTTT
d_gene: TRBD2; j_gene: TRBJ2-5; v_gene: TRBV2; abundance: NA; CDR3aa: CASSAPGARGAQYF; CDR3nt: TGTGCCAGCAGTGCCCCGGGGGCGCGGGGGGCCCAGTACTTC
d_gene: TRBD2; j_gene: TRBJ2-1; v_gene: TRBV9; abundance: NA; CDR3aa: CASSRGTSGEVEQFF; CDR3nt: TGTGCCAGCAGCCGGGGGACTAGCGGAGAGGTCGAGCAGTTCTTC
d_gene: NA; j_gene: TRBJ2-5; v_gene: TRBV5-1; abundance: NA; CDR3aa: CASSSPFGQRRETQYF; CDR3nt: TGCGCCAGCAGCTCCCCTTTCGGGCAGAGAAGGGAGACCCAGTACTTC
d_gene: NA; j_gene: TRBJ1-2; v_gene: TRBV7-2; abundance: NA; CDR3aa: CASSLGGTVMYGYTF; CDR3nt: TGTGCCAGCAGCTTAGGAGGCACCGTTATGTATGGCTACACCTTC
d_gene: NA; j_gene: TRBJ2-5; v_gene: TRBV4-2; abundance: NA; CDR3aa: CASSQGGLMYQETQYF; CDR3nt: TGTGCCAGCAGCCAAGGAGGGTTGATGTACCAAGAGACCCAGTACTTC
d_gene: NA; j_gene: TRBJ2-3; v_gene: TRBV2; abundance: few; CDR3aa: CASRFFPSTDTQYF; CDR3nt: TGTGCCAGCAGATTTTTCCCCAGCACAGATACGCAGTATTTT
d_gene: NA; j_gene: TRBJ1-6; v_gene: TRBV6-4; abundance: NA; CDR3aa: CASSLSGDNSPLHF; CDR3nt: TGTGCCAGCAGTCTGAGCGGGGATAATTCACCCCTCCACTTT
d_gene: NA; j_gene: TRBJ2-5; v_gene: TRBV19; abundance: NA; CDR3aa: CASSNVGGSETQYF; CDR3nt: TGTGCCAGTAGTAATGTTGGGGGATCCGAGACCCAGTACTTC
d_gene: TRBD1; j_gene: TRBJ2-3; v_gene: TRBV4-1; abundance: NA; CDR3aa: CASSPRTGGTDTQYF; CDR3nt: TGCGCCAGCAGCCCACGGACAGGGGGGACAGATACGCAGTATTTT
d_gene: NA; j_gene: TRBJ2-2; v_gene: TRBV24-1; abundance: NA; CDR3aa: CATSDLAGPTGELFF; CDR3nt: TGTGCCACCAGTGATTTAGCAGGTCCCACCGGGGAGCTGTTTTTT
d_gene: TRBD1; j_gene: TRBJ2-5; v_gene: TRBV5-1; abundance: NA; CDR3aa: CASSLGTGDSQETQYF; CDR3nt: TGCGCCAGCAGCCTGGGGACAGGAGACTCTCAAGAGACCCAGTACTTC
d_gene: TRBD1; j_gene: TRBJ2-1; v_gene: TRBV7-3; abundance: once; CDR3aa: CASSLMSGTGPYNEQFF; CDR3nt: TGTGCCAGCAGCTTAATGAGTGGGACAGGGCCCTACAATGAGCAGTTCTTC
d_gene: NA; j_gene: TRBJ1-2; v_gene: TRBV27; abundance: NA; CDR3aa: CASSTSGTLLGYTF; CDR3nt: TGTGCCAGCAGTACTTCCGGGACTCTACTAGGCTACACCTTC
d_gene: NA; j_gene: TRBJ2-4; v_gene: TRBV3-1/TRBV3-2; abundance: NA; CDR3aa: CASSQDFSKNIQYF; CDR3nt: TGTGCCAGCAGCCAAGATTTCAGCAAAAACATTCAGTACTTC
d_gene: NA; j_gene: TRBJ1-2; v_gene: TRBV2; abundance: NA; CDR3aa: CASNRQALEGYTF; CDR3nt: TGTGCCAGCAATAGGCAGGCCCTGGAGGGCTACACCTTC
d_gene: NA; j_gene: TRBJ1-5; v_gene: TRBV25-1; abundance: NA; CDR3aa: CASSEGQNNQPQHF; CDR3nt: TGTGCCAGCAGTGAAGGGCAGAACAATCAGCCCCAGCATTTT
d_gene: NA; j_gene: TRBJ1-5; v_gene: TRBV7-3; abundance: few; CDR3aa: CASSPGGNQPQHF; CDR3nt: TGTGCCAGCAGCCCCGGGGGAAATCAGCCCCAGCATTTT
d_gene: NA; j_gene: TRBJ1-3; v_gene: TRBV4-3; abundance: NA; CDR3aa: CASSLEPLPGNTIYF; CDR3nt: TGCGCCAGCAGCCTCGAGCCACTTCCTGGAAACACCATATATTTT
d_gene: NA; j_gene: TRBJ1-1; v_gene: TRBV14; abundance: once; CDR3aa: CASSRGQRGMNTEAFF; CDR3nt: TGTGCCAGCAGCCGGGGCCAGAGGGGAATGAACACTGAAGCTTTCTTT
d_gene: NA; j_gene: TRBJ2-5; v_gene: TRBV19; abundance: NA; CDR3aa: CASSISRWETQYF; CDR3nt: TGTGCCAGTAGTATCTCTAGGTGGGAGACCCAGTACTTC
d_gene: TRBD1; j_gene: TRBJ1-2; v_gene: TRBV29-1; abundance: NA; CDR3aa: CSGGPYRGGYTF; CDR3nt: TGCAGCGGGGGCCCTTACAGGGGAGGCTACACCTTC
d_gene: NA; j_gene: TRBJ2-1; v_gene: TRBV28; abundance: NA; CDR3aa: CASSLSRGLYNEQFF; CDR3nt: TGTGCCAGCAGTTTATCCCGGGGGCTCTACAATGAGCAGTTCTTC
d_gene: NA; j_gene: TRBJ1-3; v_gene: TRBV9; abundance: NA; CDR3aa: CASSPGLFGNTIYF; CDR3nt: TGTGCCAGCAGCCCTGGGCTCTTTGGAAACACCATATATTTT
d_gene: TRBD1; j_gene: TRBJ1-1; v_gene: TRBV2; abundance: large; CDR3aa: CASNQQGANTEAFF; CDR3nt: TGTGCCAGTAACCAACAGGGGGCAAACACTGAAGCTTTCTTT
d_gene: NA; j_gene: TRBJ1-2; v_gene: TRBV24-1; abundance: NA; CDR3aa: CATSGSGYGYTF; CDR3nt: TGTGCCACCAGTGGATCGGGGTATGGCTACACCTTC
d_gene: NA; j_gene: TRBJ2-5; v_gene: TRBV19; abundance: once; CDR3aa: CASSIRVEETQYF; CDR3nt: TGTGCCAGTAGTATCCGGGTAGAAGAGACCCAGTACTTC
d_gene: TRBD1; j_gene: TRBJ1-6; v_gene: TRBV30; abundance: NA; CDR3aa: CAWSAGTGWDSPLHF; CDR3nt: TGTGCCTGGAGTGCCGGGACAGGGTGGGATTCACCCCTCCACTTT
d_gene: NA; j_gene: TRBJ1-5; v_gene: TRBV21-1; abundance: NA; CDR3aa: CASQWPGQEELGNQPQHF; CDR3nt: TGTGCCAGCCAGTGGCCCGGACAGGAGGAGTTGGGCAATCAGCCCCAGCATTTT